This TCR beta chain stems from a study of T cell repertoires in cytomegalovirus infection. Overall study context: Use of recently identified HLA-C-restricted and well-studied HLA-B-restricted CMV epitopes was part of the study. Public TCR beta signatures were indicative of both CMV infection and a matching HLA type.

Trimming cost V 6 bases and J 0 bases; bases outside gene matches: 16. This CDR3 is 18 amino acids long. Germline loops: CDR1 MNHNS, CDR2 SASEGT. One entry per CDR3 protein results from TCRdb running MiXCR on the reads. The data hold 900,000 to 950,000 distinct CDR3 sequences, with roughly 30% observed a single time. This clonotype occurred many times. What it binds is not known. The clonotype originates from a human donor in good health (CMV status not recorded). Some clones in this sample may be carry-over from other donors' samples. This sample comprised cultured CD8+ T cells from PBMCs, obtained from culture after CMV antigen stimulation. The rearrangement links TRBV6-1 to TRBJ1-1, with 7 bases identical to TRBD1. CDR3 sequence reads: CASSPLRGQDGLNTEAFF. The CDR3 DNA reads TGTGCCAGCAGCCCCTTGAGGGGGCAGGATGGTTTGAACACTGAAGCTTTCTTT.